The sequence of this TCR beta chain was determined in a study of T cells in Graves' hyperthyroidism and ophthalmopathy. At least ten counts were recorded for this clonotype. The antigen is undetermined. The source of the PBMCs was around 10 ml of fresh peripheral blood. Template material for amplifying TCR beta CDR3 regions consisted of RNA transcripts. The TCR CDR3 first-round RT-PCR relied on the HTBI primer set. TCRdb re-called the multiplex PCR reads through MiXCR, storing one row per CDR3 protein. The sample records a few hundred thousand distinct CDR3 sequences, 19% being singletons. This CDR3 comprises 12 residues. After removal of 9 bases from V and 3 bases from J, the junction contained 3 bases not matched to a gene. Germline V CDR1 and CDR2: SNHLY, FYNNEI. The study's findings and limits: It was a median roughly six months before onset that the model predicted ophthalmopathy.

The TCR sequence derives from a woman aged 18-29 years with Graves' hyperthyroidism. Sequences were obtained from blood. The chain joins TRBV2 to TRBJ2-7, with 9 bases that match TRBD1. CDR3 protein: CARRGQGYEQYF. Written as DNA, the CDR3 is TGTGCCAGAAGGGGACAGGGCTACGAGCAGTACTTC.